These 28 T cell receptor beta chains were all obtained from the same sample, sequenced in a study of blood T cell repertoires in COVID-19 (TCRdb year 2020). The library was generated by the immunoSEQ multiplex PCR assay. The table comes from immuneACCESS by way of TCRdb, which keeps in-frame sequences with V and J called. Part of the clones is missing from these tables; in studies checked, under half for an unresolved V gene and the rest for unknown reasons. The sample records 200,000 to 250,000 clones, around 90% of which are singletons. Around 0.9% of the sample lies in the top ten. The sample consisted of peripheral blood. All receptors come from a man aged 30 to 39 with COVID-19, enrolled during active disease.

The CDR3 loop is CASSDRGLSQPQHF. As DNA, the CDR3 is TGTGCCAGCAGTGACAGGGGGCTCAGTCAGCCCCAGCATTTT. The V call is TRBV2, the J call TRBJ1-5, with TRBD1 identical over 8 bases. Trimming at V came to 3 bases and at J to 6 bases, leaving 4 bases not matched to a gene. CDR3 length: 14 amino acids. Germline CDR1 SNHLY, CDR2 FYNNEI.

V usage is TRBV6-5 and J usage is TRBJ2-1; possibly TRBD1 for D (6 bases). The V and J ends lost 4 bases and 0 bases respectively, with 13 bases between them. The CDR3 covers 16 residues. From germline, CDR1 is MNHEY and CDR2 SVGAGI. Here the CDR3 DNA reads TGTGCCAGCAGTTTTTACGGACAGAGCTCCTACAATGAGCAGTTCTTC. Protein product: CASSFYGQSSYNEQFF.

The chain employs TRBV25-1 and TRBJ2-3; no clear D gene. This CDR3 is 11 amino acids long. Trimming shortened V by 6 bases and J by 6 bases, and 7 bases separated the two germline ends. Germline V gene data show CDR1 as MGHDK and CDR2 as SYGVNS. In DNA form, the CDR3 reads TGTGCCAGCAGGCGAGGTGATACGCAGTATTTT. It translates to CASRRGDTQYF.

The rearrangement links TRBV6-5 to TRBJ1-1, with a tentative D call TRBD1 (5 bases). This CDR3 is 14 amino acids long. Trimming stripped 7 bases from V and 4 bases from J, with 16 bases between. The germline V gene encodes CDR1 MNHEY and CDR2 SVGAGI. CDR3 protein: CASTNGGFGTEAFF. The DNA of the CDR3 is TGTGCCAGCACCAACGGGGGGTTTGGCACTGAAGCTTTCTTT.

The V gene is TRBV10-3, the J gene TRBJ1-6; maybe TRBD1 (5 bases). The CDR3 runs to 12 residues. The germline V and J ends were trimmed by 6 bases and 9 bases, with 9 bases remaining between them. Germline assignment: CDR1 ENHRY and CDR2 SYGVKD. The CDR3: CAIRQESSPLHF. The DNA for the CDR3 is TGTGCCATCAGACAGGAGTCTTCACCCCTCCACTTT.

The chain couples TRBV2 to TRBJ1-4, with a tentative D call TRBD1 (6 bases). The CDR3 is made up of 16 amino acids. Trimming cost V 1 base and J 4 bases, with 13 bases left between them. CDR1 SNHLY and CDR2 FYNNEI come from the germline V gene. The CDR3 DNA sequence: TGTGCCAGCAGTGAAGTTAGGGGGATGGGTAATGAAAAACTGTTTTTT. Its protein product is CASSEVRGMGNEKLFF.

The chain recombines TRBV4-1 with TRBJ1-1; no clear D. This CDR3 region has 14 residues. V was clipped by 4 bases and J by 7 bases, with 16 bases between them. Germline CDR1 and CDR2: MGHRA and YSYEKL. In nucleotides, the CDR3 is TGCGCCAGCAGCCCCCGGGAGGACTACGGTGAAGCTTTCTTT. It is translated as CASSPREDYGEAFF.

The V gene is TRBV10-3, the J gene TRBJ1-1; D may be TRBD1 (6 bases). The germline gives CDR1 ENHRY, CDR2 SYGVKD. The germline V and J ends were trimmed by 6 bases and 10 bases, with 15 bases remaining between them. CDR3 length: 12 amino acids. This chain's CDR3 is CAIRGQDLSAFF. CDR3 sequence (DNA): TGTGCCATCAGGGGACAAGATCTTTCAGCTTTCTTT.

The chain couples TRBV6-5 to TRBJ1-3; D ambiguous. Germline CDR1 and CDR2: MNHEY and SVGAGI. The CDR3 length is 13 residues. The germline V and J ends were trimmed by 8 bases and 2 bases, with 10 bases remaining between them. The CDR3 loop reads CASGSITGNTIYF. The CDR3 nucleotides read TGTGCCAGCGGTAGTATTACTGGAAACACCATATATTTT.

The V gene is TRBV7-6, the J gene TRBJ1-3; D not resolved. From germline, CDR1 is SGHVS and CDR2 FNYEAQ. Trimming pared 1 base from V and 1 base from J, leaving 14 bases between. This CDR3 spans 17 amino acids. The CDR3 protein is CASSLGAARRSGNTIYF. The DNA of the CDR3 is TGTGCCAGCAGCTTAGGGGCAGCCCGTCGGTCTGGAAACACCATATATTTT.

The chain couples TRBV4-2 to TRBJ1-4, with 7 bases aligning to TRBD1. Trimming removed 5 bases from V and 0 bases from J; junction bases left unmatched: 6. The germline V gene has CDR1 LGHNA and CDR2 YNFKEQ. This CDR3 is 16 amino acids long. The CDR3 protein is CASSSRQGPTNEKLFF. In DNA form, the CDR3 reads TGTGCCAGCAGCTCCCGACAGGGACCAACTAATGAAAAACTGTTTTTT.

This clone was counted at least ten times. The chain recombines TRBV9 with TRBJ1-2; TRBD1 aligns across 7 bases. The CDR3 contains 17 residues. The trim removed 0 bases at V and 4 bases at J, leaving 12 bases unmatched. CDR1 and CDR2 (germline): SGDLS, YYNGEE. DNA of the CDR3: TGTGCCAGCAGCGTAGCTTGGGACAGCCGACCAGGCTATGGCTACACCTTC. It is translated as CASSVAWDSRPGYGYTF.

This chain joins TRBV2 and TRBJ1-1; 7 positions match TRBD1. J gave up 0 bases and V 4 bases, and 5 bases lay outside the gene matches. The CDR3 is 15 residues long. Per the germline V gene, CDR1 is SNHLY and CDR2 is FYNNEI. As DNA, the CDR3 is TGTGCCAGCAGTGGCATGACAGGGATGAACACTGAAGCTTTCTTT. Translation: CASSGMTGMNTEAFF.

The gene calls are TRBV7-9 and TRBJ1-2; perhaps TRBD1 as D (5 bases). Per the germline V gene, CDR1 is SEHNR and CDR2 is FQNEAQ (reference sequence). V lost 1 base and J 6 bases, leaving 12 bases between the germline ends. This CDR3 contains 14 residues. This CDR3 is CASSLVPQVHGYTF. Written as DNA, the CDR3 is TGTGCCAGCAGCTTAGTCCCACAGGTCCATGGCTACACCTTC.

V gene TRBV29-1 combines with J gene TRBJ2-1; TRBD2 matches 9 bases. The CDR3 has 14 residues. After removal of 6 bases from V and 9 bases from J, the junction contained 12 bases not matched to a gene. Germline V gene sequence: CDR1 SQVTM, CDR2 ANQGSEA. This CDR3 reads CSVDLTAGGGEQFF. The CDR3 nucleotides read TGCAGCGTGGACCTCACAGCGGGGGGTGGTGAGCAGTTCTTC.

This clone was seen more than once but under ten times. The rearrangement links TRBV11-3 to TRBJ1-5, with D possibly TRBD1 on 6 matching bases. The V end was cut by 2 bases, the J end by 2 bases, with 16 bases between. Germline V gene data show CDR1 as SGHNT and CDR2 as YENEEA. The CDR3 extends over 17 amino acids. The CDR3 sequence is CASSLRHYTGRNQPQHF. In nucleotides, the CDR3 is TGTGCCAGCAGCTTAAGGCATTACACAGGGCGCAATCAGCCCCAGCATTTT.

The rearrangement joins TRBV9 to TRBJ2-3; D remains unclear. The germline V and J ends were trimmed by 4 bases and 2 bases, with 14 bases remaining between them. Germline CDR1 SGDLS, CDR2 YYNGEE. The length of the CDR3 is 15 residues. CDR3 bases: TGTGCCAGCAGCACGATGGGCAGATACACAGATACGCAGTATTTT. Translation gives CASSTMGRYTDTQYF. Variable domain in full (rest from reference TRBV9 and TRBJ2-3): DSGVTQTPKHLITATGQRVTLRCSPRSGDLSVYWYQQSLDQGLQFLIQYYNGEERAKGNILERFSAQQFPDLHSELNLSSLELGDSALYFCASSTMGRYTDTQYFGPGTRLTVL.

The chain is built from TRBV11-2 and TRBJ2-3; TRBD2 aligns across 7 bases. With V trimmed by 7 bases and J by 2 bases, 9 bases remained unmatched. This CDR3 has 15 residues. Germline V gene data show CDR1 as SGHAT and CDR2 as FQNNGV. CDR3 loop: CASTKTSAYTDTQYF. The CDR3 DNA sequence: TGTGCCAGCACCAAAACTAGCGCGTACACAGATACGCAGTATTTT.

V gene TRBV4-1 combines with J gene TRBJ1-6; D is possibly TRBD1 (6 bases). The germline V gene encodes CDR1 MGHRA and CDR2 YSYEKL. The CDR3 spans 17 residues. V was trimmed by 4 bases and J by 5 bases, leaving 18 bases between them. The CDR3 DNA reads TGCGCCAGCAGCCTTGGGGGCGGGGGAGGAGATAATTCACCCCTCCACTTT. Its protein product is CASSLGGGGGDNSPLHF.

This chain joins TRBV14 and TRBJ2-2; D not certain. The CDR3 consists of 14 residues. The V gene lost 4 bases and the J gene lost 5 bases, with 11 bases spanning the gap. Looked up from germline, CDR1 is SGHDN and CDR2 is FVKESK. The CDR3 loop reads CASSPFEVTGELFF. The CDR3 DNA reads TGTGCCAGCAGCCCGTTCGAGGTAACCGGGGAGCTGTTTTTT.

The V gene is TRBV2, the J gene TRBJ2-3, with a tentative D call TRBD1 (6 bases). Trimming removed 6 bases from V and 2 bases from J, with 12 bases in between. The germline V gene has CDR1 SNHLY and CDR2 FYNNEI. The CDR3 runs to 14 residues. For the CDR3, the DNA is TGTGCCAGCAGCCAGGACAGAGTCACAGATACGCAGTATTTT. It codes for CASSQDRVTDTQYF.

The sample holds one count of this clone. V usage is TRBV18 and J usage is TRBJ1-5; no clear D. There are 14 residues in the CDR3. The V gene lost 2 bases and the J gene lost 4 bases, with 9 bases spanning the gap. CDR1 and CDR2 from the germline V gene are KGHSH and LQKENI. The CDR3 bases are TGTGCCAGCTCACCAATTCGAGGGAATCAGCCCCAGCATTTT. Translation: CASSPIRGNQPQHF.

V usage is TRBV2 and J usage is TRBJ2-1, with 8 bases aligning to TRBD2. The CDR3 consists of 13 residues. CDR1 is SNHLY and CDR2 is FYNNEI in the germline V gene. V lost 2 bases and J lost 11; bases outside the gene matches: 5. The CDR3: CASSESGGIKQFF. For the CDR3, the DNA is TGTGCCAGCAGTGAATCGGGGGGGATTAAGCAGTTCTTC.

Comment on this clone: No conserved phenylalanine or tryptophan ends this CDR3, so it is likely a read error. It is unclear where the CDR3 begins or ends on the DNA, so no DNA is shown, and the CDR3 is as TCRdb lists it. The chain carries TRBV19 and TRBJ1-6; the table's TRBD1 call for D was not verified on the DNA. Germline CDR1 reads LNHDA; CDR2 reads SQIVND (reference sequence). The CDR3 has 11 amino acids, counting both end residues. This CDR3 is CASSIVGQVKA.

V usage is TRBV5-1 and J usage is TRBJ1-3; D possibly corresponds to TRBD1 (5 bases). The V gene's germline CDR1 is SGHRS and CDR2 YFSETQ. This CDR3 region has 13 residues. Trimming shortened V by 2 bases and J by 7 bases, and 10 bases separated the two germline ends. CDR3: CASSFTGDNTIYF. CDR3 sequence (DNA): TGCGCCAGCAGCTTTACGGGGGACAACACCATATATTTT.

In its sample, this clone was seen once. This chain uses TRBV10-1 with TRBJ2-3, with 7 positions matching TRBD2. The germline V gene has CDR1 WNHNN and CDR2 SYGVQD (reference sequence). The junction had 6 bases not matched to a gene; V was cut back by 3 bases and J by 3 bases. This CDR3 comprises 15 residues. CDR3 in DNA: TGCGCCAGCAGTGAAGTGCTAGCGGATACAGATACGCAGTATTTT. Encoded protein: CASSEVLADTDTQYF.

With regard to this clone: Distinct nucleotide sequences in the sample also encode this CDR3. V usage is TRBV5-4 and J usage is TRBJ2-1; weak D call: TRBD1 (6 bases). Trimming removed 2 bases at V and 0 bases at J, with 9 bases between. CDR1 and CDR2 from the germline V gene are SGHNT and YYREEE (reference sequence). This CDR3 spans 15 amino acids. This chain's CDR3 is CASSLGGSSYNEQFF. In DNA form, the CDR3 reads TGTGCCAGCAGCTTAGGGGGTAGCTCCTACAATGAGCAGTTCTTC.

This clone was observed once. The V gene is TRBV2, the J gene TRBJ2-2, with 7 positions matching TRBD1. CDR3 length equals 14 residues. Per the germline V gene, CDR1 is SNHLY and CDR2 is FYNNEI. V shed 3 bases, J shed 3 bases, and the junction held 1 base outside the gene matches. CDR3 in DNA: TGTGCCAGCAGTGACGGACAGGACACCGGGGAGCTGTTTTTT. Protein: CASSDGQDTGELFF.